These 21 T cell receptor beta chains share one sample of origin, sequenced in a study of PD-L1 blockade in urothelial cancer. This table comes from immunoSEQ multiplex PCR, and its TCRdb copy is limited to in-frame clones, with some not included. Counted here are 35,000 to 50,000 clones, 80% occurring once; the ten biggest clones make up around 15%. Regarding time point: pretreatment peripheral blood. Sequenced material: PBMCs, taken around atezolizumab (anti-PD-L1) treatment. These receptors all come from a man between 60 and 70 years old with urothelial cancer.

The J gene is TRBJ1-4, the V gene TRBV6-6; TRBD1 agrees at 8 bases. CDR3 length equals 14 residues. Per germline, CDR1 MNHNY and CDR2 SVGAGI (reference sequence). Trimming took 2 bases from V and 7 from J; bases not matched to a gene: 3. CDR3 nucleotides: TGTGCCAGCAGTTACCCGCAGGGGGCTGAAAAACTGTTTTTT. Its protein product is CASSYPQGAEKLFF.

The CDR3 loop reads CASSPDGGKLFF. CDR3 nucleotides: TGCGCCAGCAGTCCTGACGGCGGAAAACTGTTTTTT. The rearrangement links TRBV10-1 to TRBJ1-4; no clear D gene. Germline V gene data show CDR1 as WNHNN and CDR2 as SYGVQD (reference sequence). This CDR3 is built from 12 residues. The V and J ends lost 5 bases and 10 bases respectively, with 11 bases between them.

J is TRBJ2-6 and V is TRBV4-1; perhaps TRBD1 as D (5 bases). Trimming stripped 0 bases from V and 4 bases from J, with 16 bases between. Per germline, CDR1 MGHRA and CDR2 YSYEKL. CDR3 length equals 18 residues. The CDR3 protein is CASSQETQIGVGANVLTF. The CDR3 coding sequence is TGCGCCAGCAGCCAAGAGACTCAAATAGGGGTCGGGGCCAACGTCCTGACTTTC.

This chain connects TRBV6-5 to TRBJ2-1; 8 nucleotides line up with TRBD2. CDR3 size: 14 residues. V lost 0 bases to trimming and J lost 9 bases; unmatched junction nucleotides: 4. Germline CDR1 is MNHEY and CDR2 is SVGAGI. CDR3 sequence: CASSYSGLAGEQFF. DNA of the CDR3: TGTGCCAGCAGTTACTCTGGCCTAGCGGGTGAGCAGTTCTTC.

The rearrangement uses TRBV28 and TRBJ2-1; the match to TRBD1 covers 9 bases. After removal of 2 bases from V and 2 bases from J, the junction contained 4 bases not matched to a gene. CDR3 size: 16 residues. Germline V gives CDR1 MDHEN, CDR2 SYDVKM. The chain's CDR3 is CASSLTGQGTYNEQFF. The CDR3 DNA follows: TGTGCCAGCAGTTTAACGGGACAGGGTACCTACAATGAGCAGTTCTTC. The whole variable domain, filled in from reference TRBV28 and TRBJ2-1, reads DVKVTQSSRYLVKRTGEKVFLECVQDMDHENMFWYRQDPGLGLRLIYFSYDVKMKEKGDIPEGYSVSREKKERFSLILESASTNQTSMYLCASSLTGQGTYNEQFFGPGTRLTVL.

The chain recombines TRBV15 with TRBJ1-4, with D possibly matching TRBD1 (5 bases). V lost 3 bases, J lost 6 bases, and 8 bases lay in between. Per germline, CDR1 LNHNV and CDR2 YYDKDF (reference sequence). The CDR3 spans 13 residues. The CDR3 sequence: CATSSPGDEKLFF. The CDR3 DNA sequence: TGTGCCACCAGCAGCCCGGGGGATGAAAAACTGTTTTTT.

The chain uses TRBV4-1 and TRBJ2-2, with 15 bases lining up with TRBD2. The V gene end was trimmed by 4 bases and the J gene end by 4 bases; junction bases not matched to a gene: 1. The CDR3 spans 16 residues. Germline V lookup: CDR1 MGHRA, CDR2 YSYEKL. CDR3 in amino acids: CASSRTSGGATGELFF. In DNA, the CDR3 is TGCGCCAGCAGCCGGACTAGCGGGGGGGCCACCGGGGAGCTGTTTTTT.

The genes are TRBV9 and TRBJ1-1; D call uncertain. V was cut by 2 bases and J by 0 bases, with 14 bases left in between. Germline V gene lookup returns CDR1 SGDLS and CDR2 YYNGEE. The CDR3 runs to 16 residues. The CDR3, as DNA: TGTGCCAGCAGCGTCCTACTGAGTAAGATGAACACTGAAGCTTTCTTT. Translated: CASSVLLSKMNTEAFF. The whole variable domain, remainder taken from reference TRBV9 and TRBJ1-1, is DSGVTQTPKHLITATGQRVTLRCSPRSGDLSVYWYQQSLDQGLQFLIQYYNGEERAKGNILERFSAQQFPDLHSELNLSSLELGDSALYFCASSVLLSKMNTEAFFGQGTRLTVV.

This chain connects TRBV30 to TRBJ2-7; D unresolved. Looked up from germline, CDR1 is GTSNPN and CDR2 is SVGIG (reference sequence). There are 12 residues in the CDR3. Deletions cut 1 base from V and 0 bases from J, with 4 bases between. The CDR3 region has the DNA TGTGCCTGGAGTGGGCTCTCCTACGAGCAGTACTTC. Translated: CAWSGLSYEQYF.

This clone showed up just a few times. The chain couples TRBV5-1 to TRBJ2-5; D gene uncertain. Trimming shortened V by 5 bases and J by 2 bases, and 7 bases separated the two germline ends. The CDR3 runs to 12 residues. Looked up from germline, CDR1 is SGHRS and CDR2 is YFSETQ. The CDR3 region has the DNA TGCGCCAGCAGTAGAAATCAAGAGACCCAGTACTTC. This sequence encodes CASSRNQETQYF. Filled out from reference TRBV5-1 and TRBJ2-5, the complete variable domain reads KAGVTQTPRYLIKTRGQQVTLSCSPISGHRSVSWYQQTPGQGLQFLFEYFSETQRNKGNFPGRFSGRQFSNSRSEMNVSTLELGDSALYLCASSRNQETQYFGPGTRLLVL.

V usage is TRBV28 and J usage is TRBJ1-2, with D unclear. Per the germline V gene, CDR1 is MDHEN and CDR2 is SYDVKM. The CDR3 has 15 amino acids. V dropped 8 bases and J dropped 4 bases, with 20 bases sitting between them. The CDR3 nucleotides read TGTGCCAGCGGCGGAGCCTCAGCTAACTTCTATGGCTACACCTTC. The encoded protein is CASGGASANFYGYTF.

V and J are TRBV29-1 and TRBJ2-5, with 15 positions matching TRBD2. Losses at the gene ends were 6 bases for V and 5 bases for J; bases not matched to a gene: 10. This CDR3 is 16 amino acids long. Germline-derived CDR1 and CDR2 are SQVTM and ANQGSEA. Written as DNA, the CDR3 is TGCAGCGTGGCACTTGGACTAGCGGGGGGGCGGGAGACCCAGTACTTC. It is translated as CSVALGLAGGRETQYF.

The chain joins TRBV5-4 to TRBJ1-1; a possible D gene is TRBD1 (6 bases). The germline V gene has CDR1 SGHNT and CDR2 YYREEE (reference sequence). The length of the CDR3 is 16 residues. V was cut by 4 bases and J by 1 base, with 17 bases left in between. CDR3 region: CASSLRLGAGNTEAFF. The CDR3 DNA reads TGTGCCAGCAGCCTGAGATTGGGGGCCGGGAACACTGAAGCTTTCTTT.

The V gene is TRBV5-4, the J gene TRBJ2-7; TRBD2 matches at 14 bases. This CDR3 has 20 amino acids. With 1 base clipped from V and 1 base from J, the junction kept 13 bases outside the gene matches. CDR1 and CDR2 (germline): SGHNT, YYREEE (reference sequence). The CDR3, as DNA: TGTGCCAGCAGCTTGAACACCGGGACTAGCGGGAGAGTAGGGTCCTACGAGCAGTACTTC. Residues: CASSLNTGTSGRVGSYEQYF.

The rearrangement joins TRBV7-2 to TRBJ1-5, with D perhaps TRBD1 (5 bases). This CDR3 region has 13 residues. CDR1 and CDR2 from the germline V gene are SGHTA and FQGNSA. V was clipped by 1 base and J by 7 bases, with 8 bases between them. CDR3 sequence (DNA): TGTGCCAGCAGCTTAGGCAGGGCCCAGCCCCAGCATTTT. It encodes CASSLGRAQPQHF.

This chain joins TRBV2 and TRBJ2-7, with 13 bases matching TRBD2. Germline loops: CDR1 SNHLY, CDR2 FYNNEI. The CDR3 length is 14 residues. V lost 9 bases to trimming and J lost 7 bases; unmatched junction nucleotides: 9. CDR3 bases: TGTGCCAGTAGAGGGACTAGCGGGAAGGGAGAGCAGTACTTC. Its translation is CASRGTSGKGEQYF.

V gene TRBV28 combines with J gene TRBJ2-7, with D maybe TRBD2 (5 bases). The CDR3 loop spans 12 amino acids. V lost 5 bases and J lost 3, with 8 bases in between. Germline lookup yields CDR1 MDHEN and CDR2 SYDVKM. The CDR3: CASSPGNYEQYF. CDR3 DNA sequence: TGTGCCAGCAGTCCGGGAAACTACGAGCAGTACTTC.

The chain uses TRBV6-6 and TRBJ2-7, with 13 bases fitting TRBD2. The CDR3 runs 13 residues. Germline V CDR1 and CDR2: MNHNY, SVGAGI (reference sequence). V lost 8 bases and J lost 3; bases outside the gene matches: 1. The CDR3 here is CASGLAGVYEQYF. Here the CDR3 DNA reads TGTGCCAGCGGACTAGCGGGAGTCTACGAGCAGTACTTC.

Here the CDR3 DNA reads TGTGCCAGCAGCTTAAATGGCGGCAGGGTCACCGGGGAGCTGTTTTTT. It codes for CASSLNGGRVTGELFF. This chain connects TRBV7-2 to TRBJ2-2, with D perhaps matching TRBD1 (5 bases). In germline, CDR1 is SGHTA, CDR2 FQGNSA. Trimming took 2 bases from V and 4 from J, leaving 14 bases between them. The CDR3 contains 16 residues.

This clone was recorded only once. CDR3 sequence reads: CASSQGDRGEGYTF. The CDR3 coding sequence is TGCGCCAGCAGTCAGGGAGACAGGGGCGAGGGCTACACCTTC. V and J are TRBV23-1 and TRBJ1-2; 8 bases agree with TRBD1. TRBV23-1 is treated as an ORF (open reading frame) with a function not yet certain. Losses at the gene ends were 3 bases for V and 8 bases for J; bases not matched to a gene: 8. The CDR3 has 14 amino acids.

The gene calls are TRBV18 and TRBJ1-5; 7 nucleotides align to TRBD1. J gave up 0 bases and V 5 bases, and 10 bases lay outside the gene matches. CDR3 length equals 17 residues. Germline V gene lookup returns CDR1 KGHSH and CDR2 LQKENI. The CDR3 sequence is CASSTTTGPNSNQPQHF. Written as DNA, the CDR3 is TGTGCCAGCTCAACCACGACAGGGCCAAATAGCAATCAGCCCCAGCATTTT.